This entry lists 22 T cell receptor beta chains sequenced from one sample in a study of neurological immune-mediated disorders. TCRdb fed the 5' RACE reads into MiXCR, producing one record per CDR3 protein. The table records around 28,000 distinct CDR3 sequences, about 6.2% of them present only once. Input material: PBMCs. These receptors all come from a woman in her forties or fifties in good health.

This clonotype was detected ten times or more. J is TRBJ2-3 and V is TRBV5-1; D perhaps matches TRBD1 (5 bases). The CDR3 has 16 residues. The germline V and J ends were trimmed by 0 bases and 1 base, with 12 bases remaining between them. Germline CDR1 SGHRS, CDR2 YFSETQ. CDR3 sequence (DNA): TGCGCCAGCAGCTTGGATACCTCGACAGGCACAGATACGCAGTATTTT. Protein: CASSLDTSTGTDTQYF.

By sample share, this clonotype is medium-sized (0.01 to 0.1%). The V gene is TRBV5-1, the J gene TRBJ2-1; D is tentatively TRBD1 or TRBD2 (7 bases each). This CDR3 spans 14 amino acids. From germline, CDR1 is SGHRS and CDR2 YFSETQ. Between the trimmed V and J ends, which lost 4 bases and 4 bases, there was a span of 12 bases. CDR3 sequence (DNA): TGCGCCAGCAGCGGGGGGGACAGATACAATGAGCAGTTCTTC. Amino acid sequence: CASSGGDRYNEQFF.

This clonotype was counted ten times or more. The chain links TRBV7-2 to TRBJ1-4; D is undetermined. This CDR3 has 16 residues. Germline V CDR1 and CDR2: SGHTA, FQGNSA. Trimming removed 4 bases from V and 5 bases from J, with 17 bases in between. CDR3 amino acids: CASSSAAGKANEKLFF. CDR3 DNA sequence: TGTGCCAGCAGCTCCGCGGCGGGAAAGGCAAATGAAAAACTGTTTTTT.

The sample holds many counts of this clonotype. The chain has TRBV7-2 and TRBJ2-7; D unresolved. CDR3 length: 15 amino acids. Germline CDR1 SGHTA, CDR2 FQGNSA. The V gene lost 1 base and the J gene lost 0 bases, with 10 bases spanning the gap. The CDR3 DNA reads as TGTGCCAGCAGCTTAGGCCAAAGCATCTCCTACGAGCAGTACTTC. It is translated as CASSLGQSISYEQYF.

Many counts were recorded for this clonotype. The chain recombines TRBV12-5 with TRBJ1-2; TRBD1 matches 8 bases. Germline V CDR1 and CDR2: LGHNT, FRNRAP. Trimming cost V 6 bases and J 8 bases; bases outside gene matches: 8. The CDR3 is made up of 13 amino acids. CDR3 region: CASGHGQGEGYTF. CDR3 in DNA: TGTGCTAGTGGACACGGACAGGGCGAAGGCTACACCTTC.

This clonotype was seen many times. The chain recombines TRBV5-6 with TRBJ2-7; 12 bases agree with TRBD1. Germline V gives CDR1 SGHDT, CDR2 YYEEEE. Germline trimming cut 4 bases from V and 8 bases from J; bases unmatched to any gene: 10. CDR3 length: 15 residues. The DNA of the CDR3 is TGTGCCAGCAGCAGCTCCGGGACAGGGGGCTTTAAGCAGTACTTC. Protein product: CASSSSGTGGFKQYF.

This clonotype was picked up many times. V usage is TRBV5-1 and J usage is TRBJ2-1; 12 nucleotides agree with TRBD2. Germline CDR1 and CDR2: SGHRS and YFSETQ. V dropped 1 base and J dropped 6; count of bases not matched to a gene: 5. The CDR3 loop spans 16 amino acids. The CDR3 region is CASSLRTSGIINEQFF. In nucleotides, the CDR3 is TGCGCCAGCAGCTTGAGGACTAGCGGGATCATCAATGAGCAGTTCTTC.

This clonotype appeared once. The chain links TRBV27 to TRBJ2-1; 10 positions agree with TRBD1. This CDR3 is 15 amino acids long. V dropped 5 bases and J dropped 6; count of bases not matched to a gene: 7. The V gene's germline CDR1 is MNHEY and CDR2 SMNVEV (reference sequence). CDR3: CASSLYRDRGNEQFF. In DNA, the CDR3 is TGTGCCAGCAGTCTTTACCGGGACAGGGGCAATGAGCAGTTCTTC.

Many counts were recorded for this clonotype. The gene calls are TRBV20-1 and TRBJ2-1; the match to TRBD1 covers 9 bases. This CDR3 is built from 12 residues. V was clipped by 5 bases and J by 7 bases; unmatched bases: 3. From germline, CDR1 is DFQATT and CDR2 SNEGSKA (reference sequence). The chain's CDR3 is CSAGTGPNEQFF. DNA of the CDR3: TGCAGTGCTGGGACAGGGCCGAATGAGCAGTTCTTC.

There are many counts of this clonotype. The chain couples TRBV20-1 to TRBJ2-1; TRBD1 aligns across 8 bases. Germline CDR1 is DFQATT and CDR2 is SNEGSKA (reference sequence). This CDR3 spans 15 amino acids. The trim removed 6 bases at V and 4 bases at J, leaving 11 bases unmatched. CDR3 DNA sequence: TGCAGTGCCCGAGGGGGCAGGGGGCGATACAATGAGCAGTTCTTC. Its protein product is CSARGGRGRYNEQFF.

This clonotype appeared many times. CDR3 amino acids: CASSAAGGTGELFF. The CDR3 bases are TGTGCCAGCAGCGCCGCAGGGGGCACCGGGGAGCTGTTTTTT. This sequence joins TRBV7-2 and TRBJ2-2, with TRBD1 matching over 7 bases. The V segment lost 5 bases and the J segment 4 bases; nucleotides outside the gene matches: 4. Germline CDR1 is SGHTA and CDR2 is FQGNSA. The CDR3 loop spans 14 amino acids.

This clonotype was recorded many times. This chain links TRBV20-1 with TRBJ2-1; 12 positions agree with TRBD2. With V trimmed by 8 bases and J by 7 bases, 15 bases remained unmatched. Germline V CDR1 and CDR2: DFQATT, SNEGSKA (reference sequence). The CDR3 has 16 amino acids. CDR3 DNA: TGCAGTAAGGGTCGTCGACTAGCGGGAGTTGCAAATGAGCAGTTCTTC. Its translation is CSKGRRLAGVANEQFF.

The genes are TRBV9 and TRBJ2-7; tentatively, D is TRBD2 (6 bases). Germline V gene lookup returns CDR1 SGDLS and CDR2 YYNGEE. The CDR3 length is 15 residues. Trimming took off 0 bases at V and 6 bases at J, with 16 bases between the two ends. In DNA form, the CDR3 reads TGTGCCAGCAGCGTAGGGGCGGGAAGAGCATCCGAGCAGTACTTC. Translated, it gives CASSVGAGRASEQYF. Full variable domain (rest looked up from reference TRBV9 and TRBJ2-7): DSGVTQTPKHLITATGQRVTLRCSPRSGDLSVYWYQQSLDQGLQFLIQYYNGEERAKGNILERFSAQQFPDLHSELNLSSLELGDSALYFCASSVGAGRASEQYFGPGTRLTVT.

In this sample, this clonotype turned up many times. The gene calls are TRBV5-5 and TRBJ2-2, with D tentatively TRBD1 or TRBD2 (6 bases each). This CDR3 is built from 16 residues. Deletions cut 0 bases from V and 2 bases from J, with 11 bases between. Germline V gene lookup returns CDR1 SGHKS and CDR2 YYEKEE (reference sequence). For the CDR3, the DNA is TGTGCCAGCAGCTTGGCCGCGGGACAAAACACCGGGGAGCTGTTTTTT. The encoded protein is CASSLAAGQNTGELFF. Drawing the rest from reference TRBV5-5 and TRBJ2-2, the complete variable domain is DAGVTQSPTHLIKTRGQQVTLRCSPISGHKSVSWYQQVLGQGPQFIFQYYEKEERGRGNFPDRFSARQFPNYSSELNVNALLLGDSALYLCASSLAAGQNTGELFFGEGSRLTVL.

Judged by abundance, this clonotype is medium-sized (0.01 to 0.1%). The V and J genes are TRBV4-1 and TRBJ2-1, with TRBD2 identical over 8 bases. The V gene's germline CDR1 is MGHRA and CDR2 YSYEKL. V lost 3 bases to trimming and J lost 4 bases; unmatched junction nucleotides: 8. CDR3 length: 16 residues. The CDR3, as DNA: TGCGCCAGCAGCCAGTGGACGGGAGGGCCGTACAATGAGCAGTTCTTC. Its protein product is CASSQWTGGPYNEQFF.

Ten or more counts support this clonotype. The rearrangement uses TRBV11-2 and TRBJ2-2; D is ambiguous. Trimming removed 3 bases from V and 1 base from J, with 9 bases in between. Germline CDR1 SGHAT, CDR2 FQNNGV. This CDR3 region has 15 residues. CDR3 nucleotides: TGTGCCAGCAGCTTTTCTGGCGGGAACACCGGGGAGCTGTTTTTT. This codes for CASSFSGGNTGELFF.

In this sample, this clonotype turned up many times. The V and J genes are TRBV20-1 and TRBJ2-7; D gene uncertain. V was trimmed by 0 bases and J by 2 bases, leaving 14 bases between them. The germline CDR1 and CDR2 sequences are DFQATT and SNEGSKA (reference sequence). This CDR3 is 15 amino acids long. The CDR3, as DNA: TGCAGTGCTAGAGATCCGGGCAGATCGCCCTACGAGCAGTACTTC. Amino acid sequence: CSARDPGRSPYEQYF.

This clonotype occurred many times. This sequence joins TRBV7-2 and TRBJ2-7; 8 nucleotides align to TRBD2. The CDR3 sequence is 15 residues long. The V and J ends lost 4 bases and 6 bases, in that order; junction bases with no gene match: 11. Germline V gives CDR1 SGHTA, CDR2 FQGNSA. CDR3 DNA: TGTGCCAGCAGCTCTGGAGCGGGAGTTAGGGGCGAGCAGTACTTC. It specifies CASSSGAGVRGEQYF.

The table lists this clonotype with many counts. V usage is TRBV20-1 and J usage is TRBJ1-1; 8 nucleotides align to TRBD1. The CDR3 totals 15 residues. Germline CDR1 DFQATT, CDR2 SNEGSKA (reference sequence). Unmatched junction bases numbered 8, after V lost 4 bases and J lost 1 base. The CDR3, as DNA: TGCAGTGCTACCCCTTGGGACAGGCAGAACACTGAAGCTTTCTTT. Protein sequence: CSATPWDRQNTEAFF.

In its sample, this clonotype was seen many times. The chain combines TRBV20-1 with TRBJ1-5; D gene uncertain. This CDR3 comprises 15 residues. Looked up from germline, CDR1 is DFQATT and CDR2 is SNEGSKA (reference sequence). V was pared by 3 bases and J by 6 bases, with 18 bases between. CDR3: CSASGGLGNSQPQHF. The CDR3 DNA reads TGCAGTGCTAGTGGCGGCCTGGGGAATAGTCAGCCCCAGCATTTT.

In its sample, this clonotype was seen many times. The V call is TRBV5-6, the J call TRBJ1-2; D gene unclear. V lost 0 bases and J lost 7, with 10 bases in between. The CDR3 totals 13 residues. Germline assignment: CDR1 SGHDT and CDR2 YYEEEE. The CDR3 region is CASSLARDIGYTF. DNA for the CDR3: TGTGCCAGCAGCTTGGCCCGGGATATTGGCTACACCTTC.

In this sample, this clonotype turned up many times. The genes are TRBV10-3 and TRBJ1-3; D perhaps matches TRBD1 (5 bases). V lost 11 bases, J lost 0 bases, and 38 bases lay in between. The CDR3 is made up of 22 amino acids. Germline V gene sequence: CDR1 ENHRY, CDR2 SYGVKD. CDR3 bases: TGTGCCCCCAGGGCGGCAGTAGGGACGCGAGGGATCACTCTGATCTCTGGAAACACCATATATTTT. It codes for CAPRAAVGTRGITLISGNTIYF.